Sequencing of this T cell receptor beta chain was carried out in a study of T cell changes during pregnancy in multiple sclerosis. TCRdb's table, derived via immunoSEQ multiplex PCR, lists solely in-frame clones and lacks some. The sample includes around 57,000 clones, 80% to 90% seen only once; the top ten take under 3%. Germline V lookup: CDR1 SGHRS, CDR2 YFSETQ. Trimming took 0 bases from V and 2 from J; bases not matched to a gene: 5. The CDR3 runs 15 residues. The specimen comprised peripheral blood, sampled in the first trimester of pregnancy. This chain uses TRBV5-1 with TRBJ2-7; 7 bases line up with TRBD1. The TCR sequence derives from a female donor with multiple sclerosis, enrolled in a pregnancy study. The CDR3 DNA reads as TGCGCCAGCAGCTTGGTGACAGGGACGACCTACGAGCAGTACTTC. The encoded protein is CASSLVTGTTYEQYF.